This is a list of T cell receptor beta chains from one sample in a study of cytomegalovirus exposure and HLA in healthy donors. Using immunoSEQ multiplex PCR, the repertoire was profiled, and TCRdb retains in-frame clones only, with some absent. The table lists approximately 230,000 clones, roughly 84% of them singletons, with around 11% in the top ten. Sequenced sample: PBMCs. These receptors were taken from a man aged 18 to 30 in good health and CMV-seropositive. The CDR3 runs from the conserved cysteine through the conserved F or W. The D gene is left open where the match is weak. A row's size may be missing; if present it is once, few, many or a size class.

clone size	V gene	D gene	J gene	CDR3 protein	CDR3 DNA
.	TRBV6-6	.	TRBJ2-1	CASSREYVRDEQFF	TGTGCCAGCAGTCGGGAATACGTTCGGGATGAGCAGTTCTTC
.	TRBV6-5	.	TRBJ1-2	CASSSLQEYGYTF	TGTGCCAGCAGTTCATTGCAGGAATATGGCTACACCTTC
.	TRBV28	.	TRBJ1-2	CASSPKRQWFDGYTF	TGTGCCAGCAGTCCCAAGAGGCAGTGGTTTGATGGCTACACCTTC
.	TRBV5-1	.	TRBJ2-1	CASSLASRNEQFF	TGCGCCAGCAGCTTGGCTAGCAGAAATGAGCAGTTCTTC
.	TRBV10-3	.	TRBJ2-5	CAISEQGTNQETQYF	TGTGCCATCAGTGAGCAGGGGACTAACCAAGAGACCCAGTACTTC
.	TRBV6-1	TRBD2	TRBJ2-1	CASSVERDNEQFF	TGTGCCAGCAGTGTAGAGCGGGATAATGAGCAGTTCTTC
.	TRBV5-1	TRBD1	TRBJ1-1	CASSLSETGVHTEAFF	TGCGCCAGCAGCTTGTCCGAGACAGGGGTTCACACTGAAGCTTTCTTT
.	TRBV2	.	TRBJ2-1	CASTLDLIGYNEQFF	TGTGCCAGCACCTTGGACTTGATCGGATACAATGAGCAGTTCTTC
.	TRBV5-1	.	TRBJ1-4	CASSRTEVNEKLFF	TGCGCCAGCAGCCGGACAGAAGTTAATGAAAAACTGTTTTTT
many	TRBV7-3	.	TRBJ2-2	CASSFGHTGELFF	TGTGCCAGCAGCTTTGGACACACCGGGGAGCTGTTTTTT
.	TRBV7-2	TRBD2	TRBJ2-1	CASSFSGAHNEQFF	TGTGCCAGCAGCTTTAGCGGGGCCCACAATGAGCAGTTCTTC
once	TRBV6-5	TRBD1	TRBJ2-1	CASSFDRGYNEQFF	TGTGCCAGCAGTTTCGACAGGGGATACAATGAGCAGTTCTTC
few	TRBV19	.	TRBJ1-2	CASQSPGRRYGYTF	TGTGCCAGTCAGTCCCCCGGACGGAGATACGGCTACACCTTC
.	TRBV5-1	.	TRBJ1-1	CASSSGAAGEAFF	TGCGCCAGCAGCTCTGGGGCCGCAGGGGAAGCTTTCTTT
.	TRBV5-1	.	TRBJ1-2	CASSLRRPGQLANYGYTF	TGCGCCAGCAGCTTGAGGCGGCCAGGCCAATTAGCTAACTATGGCTACACCTTC
.	TRBV18	.	TRBJ1-5	CASSPNGGSNQPQHF	TGTGCCAGCTCACCCAACGGGGGGAGCAATCAGCCCCAGCATTTT
few	TRBV5-6	TRBD1	TRBJ2-7	CASSLGQDHYEQYF	TGTGCCAGCAGCCTAGGACAGGACCACTACGAGCAGTACTTC
.	TRBV28	.	TRBJ2-7	CASTMRVGELRPTYEQYF	TGTGCCAGCACCATGAGGGTAGGGGAACTCAGACCCACCTACGAGCAGTACTTC
.	TRBV9	TRBD1	TRBJ2-7	CASSKGQGNYEQYF	TGTGCCAGCAGCAAGGGACAGGGCAACTACGAGCAGTACTTC
.	TRBV4-3	TRBD2	TRBJ2-3	CASSLGRGGLDTQYF	TGCGCCAGCAGCCTCGGGAGGGGAGGGTTGGATACGCAGTATTTT
.	TRBV7-2	.	TRBJ1-3	CASSQTYSGNTIYF	TGTGCCAGCAGCCAGACCTACTCTGGAAACACCATATATTTT
.	TRBV9	.	TRBJ2-6	CASSVFPGPPSSGANVLTF	TGTGCCAGCAGCGTTTTTCCCGGGCCGCCCAGCTCTGGGGCCAACGTCCTGACTTTC
.	TRBV30	.	TRBJ2-5	CAWSRGGETQYF	TGTGCCTGGAGTAGGGGGGGAGAGACCCAGTACTTC
.	TRBV5-6	.	TRBJ2-1	CASSSETHYNEQFF	TGTGCCAGCAGCTCTGAGACGCACTACAATGAGCAGTTCTTC
.	TRBV7-8	.	TRBJ2-7	CASSLLRSYEQYF	TGTGCCAGCAGCTTACTACGCTCCTACGAGCAGTACTTC